The T cell receptor (beta chain) under discussion was sequenced for a study of breast tumors, draining lymph nodes, adjacent tissues. This clonotype came up many times. Its specificity is not known. Samples came from axillary lymph nodes draining the breast cancer. TCRdb analysed the multiplex PCR reads with MiXCR anew, one entry per CDR3 protein. Among roughly 100,000 distinct CDR3 sequences listed, around 30% were seen once. Study-wide findings and caveats: That most tumor T cells come from lymph nodes remained unproven.

The clonotype originates from a female donor with breast cancer. Some clones in this sample may be carry-over from other donors' samples. Sequencing used axillary lymph node tissue.

CDR3 in amino acids: CASSMMGQGNQPQHF. In DNA form, the CDR3 reads TGTGCCAGTAGTATGATGGGGCAGGGGAATCAGCCCCAGCATTTT. The chain links TRBV19 to TRBJ1-5; TRBD1 is a possible D gene (6 bases). V lost 3 bases, J lost 4 bases, and 13 bases lay in between. The germline V gene encodes CDR1 LNHDA and CDR2 SQIVND (reference sequence). The CDR3 covers 15 residues.